The 8 T cell receptor beta chains below were found in one sample sequenced in a study of T cells in Graves' hyperthyroidism and ophthalmopathy. RNA transcripts gave rise to amplified TCR beta CDR3 regions. First-round RT-PCR of the TCR CDR3 relied on the HTBI primer set. TCRdb reanalysed the multiplex PCR reads using MiXCR and keeps one entry per CDR3 protein. The data show approximately 370,000 distinct CDR3 sequences, with under 15% seen just once and 30% to 35% held by the top ten. Sequencing was done on a sample of blood. These TCRs come from a woman younger than 45 with Graves' hyperthyroidism.

This clonotype was observed a few times. V is TRBV9 and J is TRBJ2-7; TRBD1 agrees at 8 bases. J gave up 3 bases and V 0 bases, and 8 bases lay outside the gene matches. This CDR3 has 16 amino acids. Germline V gene data show CDR1 as SGDLS and CDR2 as YYNGEE. The CDR3 DNA reads TGTGCCAGCAGCGTAGAAGCACAGGGGGGACTCTACGAGCAGTACTTC. This codes for CASSVEAQGGLYEQYF. Full variable domain (remainder filled in from reference TRBV9 and TRBJ2-7): DSGVTQTPKHLITATGQRVTLRCSPRSGDLSVYWYQQSLDQGLQFLIQYYNGEERAKGNILERFSAQQFPDLHSELNLSSLELGDSALYFCASSVEAQGGLYEQYFGPGTRLTVT.

The rearrangement joins TRBV2 to TRBJ2-7, with a possible D match to TRBD1 (5 bases). CDR3 length equals 11 residues. The germline V and J ends were trimmed by 4 bases and 8 bases, with 9 bases remaining between them. Germline-derived CDR1 and CDR2 are SNHLY and FYNNEI. The CDR3 nucleotides are TGTGCCAGCAGTGGACAGATAAAGCAGTACTTC. Protein product: CASSGQIKQYF.

This clonotype was recorded many times. V is TRBV7-3 and J is TRBJ2-1; the match to TRBD2 covers 10 bases. J gave up 8 bases and V 0 bases, and 7 bases lay outside the gene matches. The germline gives CDR1 SGHTA, CDR2 FQGTGA. The CDR3 is made up of 16 amino acids. The CDR3 here is CASSLTASGGWDEQFF. CDR3 sequence (DNA): TGTGCCAGCAGCTTAACGGCTAGCGGGGGTTGGGATGAGCAGTTCTTC.

This clonotype was seen many times. This chain joins TRBV29-1 and TRBJ1-1; 7 bases match TRBD1. Germline loops: CDR1 SQVTM, CDR2 ANQGSEA. The V segment lost 6 bases and the J segment 1 base; nucleotides outside the gene matches: 2. The CDR3 loop spans 12 amino acids. The CDR3 spells CSVGQTNTEAFF. CDR3 bases: TGCAGCGTGGGACAGACGAACACTGAAGCTTTCTTT.

The rearrangement uses TRBV20-1 and TRBJ1-5; D ambiguous. Germline V gene sequence: CDR1 DFQATT, CDR2 SNEGSKA (reference sequence). Trimming stripped 5 bases from V and 0 bases from J, with 8 bases between. This CDR3 contains 13 residues. CDR3 in amino acids: CSASENSNQPQHF. In DNA form, the CDR3 reads TGCAGTGCTTCAGAAAATAGCAATCAGCCCCAGCATTTT.

This clonotype was seen a handful of times. CDR3 nucleotides: TGTGCCAGTAGTATGGGGGGACTAATCTACTACGAGCAGTACTTC. Its protein product is CASSMGGLIYYEQYF. The J gene is TRBJ2-7, the V gene TRBV19; 7 nucleotides match TRBD2. V was pared by 3 bases and J by 3 bases, with 8 bases of the junction left unmatched. The CDR3 sequence is 15 residues long. Per germline, CDR1 LNHDA and CDR2 SQIVND (reference sequence).

The chain joins TRBV29-1 to TRBJ1-3, with unresolved D. Germline CDR1 SQVTM, CDR2 ANQGSEA. This CDR3 region has 13 residues. Trimming shortened V by 5 bases and J by 0 bases, and 8 bases separated the two germline ends. The CDR3 is CSVTYPSGNTIYF. As DNA, the CDR3 is TGCAGCGTTACTTACCCCTCTGGAAACACCATATATTTT.

This clonotype is a singleton in its sample. No conserved phenylalanine or tryptophan ends this CDR3, so it is likely a read error. The J gene is TRBJ1-1, the V gene TRBV19; 10 bases agree with TRBD1. The CDR3 loop spans 15 amino acids. The V and J ends lost 5 bases and 1 base, in that order; junction bases with no gene match: 4. The germline gives CDR1 LNHDA, CDR2 SQIVND (reference sequence). CDR3 DNA: TGTGCCAGTAGTGCCCGGGACAGGGGGAACACTGAAGCTTTCCTT. Protein: CASSARDRGNTEAFL.